This T cell receptor beta chain is drawn from a study of T cells in Graves' hyperthyroidism and ophthalmopathy. General study results and limits: In the analysis, a 13 V-J model separated ophthalmopathy from stable hyperthyroidism.

Trimming cost V 5 bases and J 0 bases, with 9 bases left between them. The CDR3 consists of 14 residues. Germline-derived CDR1 and CDR2 are KGHDR and SFDVKD. Diagnosing involved the use of clinical symptoms, serum thyroxine and TRAb, thyroid ultrasound and orbital computed tomography. TCR beta CDR3 sequences were amplified from RNA transcripts. In the first-round RT-PCR of the TCR CDR3, the HTBI primer set was used. TCRdb fed the multiplex PCR reads into MiXCR, producing one record per CDR3 protein. The top ten clones hold 8% to 8.5% of a sample with hundreds of thousands of distinct CDR3 sequences, around 46% of them seen once. This clonotype was found many times. The antigen is unknown.

The sequence was collected from a woman aged 18-29 years with Graves' hyperthyroidism. Sample: peripheral blood or thyroid tissue (not recorded which). This rearrangement joins TRBV24-1 to TRBJ1-2, with D unclear. CDR3 DNA sequence: TGTGCCACCAGTGGCCATCCCGCTAACTATGGCTACACCTTC. Its translation: CATSGHPANYGYTF.